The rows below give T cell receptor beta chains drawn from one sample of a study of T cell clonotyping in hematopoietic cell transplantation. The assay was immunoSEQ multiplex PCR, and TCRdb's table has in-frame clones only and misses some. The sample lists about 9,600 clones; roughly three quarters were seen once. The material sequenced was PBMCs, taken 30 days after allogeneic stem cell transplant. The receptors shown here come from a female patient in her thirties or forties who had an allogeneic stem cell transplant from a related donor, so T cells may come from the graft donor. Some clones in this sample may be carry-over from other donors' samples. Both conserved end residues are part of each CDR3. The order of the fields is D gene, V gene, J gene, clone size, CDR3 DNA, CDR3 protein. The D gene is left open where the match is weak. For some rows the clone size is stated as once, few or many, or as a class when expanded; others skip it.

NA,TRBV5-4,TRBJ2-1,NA,TGTGCCAGCAGCCTGACCCGGGACCGCAATGAGCAGTTCTTC,CASSLTRDRNEQFF
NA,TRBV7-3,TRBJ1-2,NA,TGTGCCAGCAGCTCCCTAAAAAACCCCCCTCGGGACTACACCTTC,CASSSLKNPPRDYTF
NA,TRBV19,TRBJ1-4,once,TGTGCCAGTAGTATAGATCAACAGAATAATGAAAAACTGTTTTTT,CASSIDQQNNEKLFF
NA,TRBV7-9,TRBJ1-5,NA,TGTGCCAGCAGCTCGGGGGATTTTTTTAATCAGCCCCAGCATTTT,CASSSGDFFNQPQHF
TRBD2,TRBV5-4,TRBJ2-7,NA,TGTGCCAGCAGCTCGGGGGGGCATCAATACGAGCAGTACTTC,CASSSGGHQYEQYF
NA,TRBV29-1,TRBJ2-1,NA,TGCAGCGTTGGGGAGGTAGCCTACAATGAGCAGTTCTTC,CSVGEVAYNEQFF
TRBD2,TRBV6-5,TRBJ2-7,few,TGTGCCAGCAGTTTATTAGCGGGAGCTTACGAGCAGTACTTC,CASSLLAGAYEQYF
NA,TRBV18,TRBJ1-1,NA,TGTGCCAGCTCACCAAAAGGGGGATCGGGCGAAGCTTTCTTT,CASSPKGGSGEAFF
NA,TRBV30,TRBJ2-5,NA,TGTGCCTGGAGTACCACCCCCCAGGGGACCCAGTACTTC,CAWSTTPQGTQYF
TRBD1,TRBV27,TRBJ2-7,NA,TGTGCCAGCGGGACAGCCATGGTTTACGAGCAGTACTTC,CASGTAMVYEQYF
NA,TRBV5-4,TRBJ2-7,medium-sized,TGTGCCAGCAGCTCCGGGTCCTACGAGCAGTACTTC,CASSSGSYEQYF
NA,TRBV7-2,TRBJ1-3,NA,TGTGCCAGCAGCTATTCGGCAGGCGTAACCTCTGGAAACACCATATATTTT,CASSYSAGVTSGNTIYF
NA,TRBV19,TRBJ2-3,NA,TGTGCCACCTCCCTTGATGCAGATACGCAGTATTTT,CATSLDADTQYF
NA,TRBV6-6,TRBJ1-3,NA,TGTGCCAGCAGTTTCGACGGGGTCTCTGGAAACACCATATATTTT,CASSFDGVSGNTIYF
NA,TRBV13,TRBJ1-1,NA,TGTGCCAGCAGCTTAGGACAGGTGAACACTGAAGCTTTCTTT,CASSLGQVNTEAFF
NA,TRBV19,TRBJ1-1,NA,TGTGCCAGTATCCGGTCTGGGAACACTGAAGCTTTCTTT,CASIRSGNTEAFF
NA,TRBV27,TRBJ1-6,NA,TGTGCCAGCAGTCCCCTTGGGGCCAACTCACCCCTCCACTTT,CASSPLGANSPLHF
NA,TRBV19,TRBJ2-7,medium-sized,TGTGCCAGTAGTATAGGTGAAGGGTCCGAGCAGTACTTC,CASSIGEGSEQYF
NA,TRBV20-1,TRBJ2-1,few,TGCAGTGCTAGACACTACAATGAGCAGTTCTTC,CSARHYNEQFF
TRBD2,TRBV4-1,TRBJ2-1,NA,TGCGCCACCTCTAGATTCGCGGGAGCCGACAATGAGCAGTTCTTC,CATSRFAGADNEQFF
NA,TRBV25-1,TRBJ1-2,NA,TGTGCCACCCTACCTTCTAGCTATGGCTACACCTTC,CATLPSSYGYTF
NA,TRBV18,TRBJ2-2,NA,TGTGCCAGCTCACCAACGTATAGGGACCTGAACACCGGGGAGCTGTTTTTT,CASSPTYRDLNTGELFF
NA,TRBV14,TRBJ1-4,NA,TGTGCCAGCAGCCCCAAAGGGGAAAAACTGTTTTTT,CASSPKGEKLFF
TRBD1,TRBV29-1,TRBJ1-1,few,TGCAGCGTTTGGGACAGCGCGGCTTTCTTT,CSVWDSAAFF
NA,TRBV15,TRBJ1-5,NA,TGTGCCACCAGCAGAGGAAGGGGAGCGGGCAATCAGCCCCAGCATTTT,CATSRGRGAGNQPQHF
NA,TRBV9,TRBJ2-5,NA,TGTGCCAGCAGCCTCTCCCGAGGGGAGACCCAGTACTTC,CASSLSRGETQYF
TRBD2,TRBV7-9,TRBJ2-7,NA,TGTGCCAGCAGCCCCCTCACACTAGCGGAGAGCTCCTACGAGCAGTACTTC,CASSPLTLAESSYEQYF
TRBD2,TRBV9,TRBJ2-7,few,TGTGCCAGCAGCGTTTCGGGCGGGAGCCACGAGCAGTACTTC,CASSVSGGSHEQYF
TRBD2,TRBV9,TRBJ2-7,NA,TGTGCCAGCAGCCCCGATAGCGGGACCAGCTACGAGCAGTACTTC,CASSPDSGTSYEQYF
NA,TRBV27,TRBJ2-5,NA,TGTGCCAGCCGACCGAGCGGGACAGGGACCCAGTACTTC,CASRPSGTGTQYF
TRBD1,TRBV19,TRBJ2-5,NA,TGTGCCAGTAGCCAGGGGGCCGTAAACGAAGAGACCCAGTACTTC,CASSQGAVNEETQYF
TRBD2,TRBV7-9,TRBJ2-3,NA,TGTGCCAGCGGGACTAGCGGGAACACAGATACGCAGTATTTT,CASGTSGNTDTQYF
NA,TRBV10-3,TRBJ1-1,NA,TGTGCCATCAGTGATAAGAACACTGAAGCTTTCTTT,CAISDKNTEAFF
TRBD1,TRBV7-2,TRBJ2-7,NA,TGTGCCAGCAGCCCTGGACAGGGATACGAGCAGTACTTC,CASSPGQGYEQYF
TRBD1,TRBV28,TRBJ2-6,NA,TGTGCCAGCAAACCGGGACAGGGGGCCGCTGGGGCCAACGTCCTGACTTTC,CASKPGQGAAGANVLTF
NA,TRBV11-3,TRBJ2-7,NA,TGTGCCAGCAGCTTAGGATCCAGAAGTTACGAGCAGTACTTC,CASSLGSRSYEQYF
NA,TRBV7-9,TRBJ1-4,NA,TGTGCCAGCATCATAGCGGGCACAACTAATGAAAAACTGTTTTTT,CASIIAGTTNEKLFF
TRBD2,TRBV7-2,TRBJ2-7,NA,TGTGCCAGCAGCTTCGGACTAGCGGGGCAATTAATCTACGAGCAGTACTTC,CASSFGLAGQLIYEQYF
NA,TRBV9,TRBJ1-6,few,TGTGCCAGCAGCGGAGGCAGGAGCTCCTATAATTCACCCCTCCACTTT,CASSGGRSSYNSPLHF
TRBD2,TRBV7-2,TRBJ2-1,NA,TGTGCCAGCAGCTTAGCCGTTACTAGCGGGGCCTACAATGAGCAGTTCTTC,CASSLAVTSGAYNEQFF
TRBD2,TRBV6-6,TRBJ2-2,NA,TGTGCCAGCAGCTCCGGGGGGGGCGGGTACACCGGGGAGCTGTTTTTT,CASSSGGGGYTGELFF
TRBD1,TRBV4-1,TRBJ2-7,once,TGCGCCAGCAGCCTTTTATTCGACAGGGGGGCTTACGAGCAGTACTTC,CASSLLFDRGAYEQYF
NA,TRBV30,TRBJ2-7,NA,TGTGCCTGGACAACGGGCCAGGGCTCCTACGAGCAGTACTTC,CAWTTGQGSYEQYF
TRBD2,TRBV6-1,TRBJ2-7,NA,TGTGCCAGCAGTGCCATAGCGGGCTCCCGGGGTGAGCAGTACTTC,CASSAIAGSRGEQYF
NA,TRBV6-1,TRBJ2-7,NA,TGTGCCAGCAGTGAAATGCGGGCATCGGGAACCTACGAGCAGTACTTC,CASSEMRASGTYEQYF
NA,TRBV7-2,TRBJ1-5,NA,TGTGCCAGCAGCTTAGTGGGCATCAGGGGAGGTCAGCCCCAGCATTTT,CASSLVGIRGGQPQHF
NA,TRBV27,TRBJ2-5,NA,TGTGCCAGCAGGCGGGACTCACAAGAGACCCAGTACTTC,CASRRDSQETQYF
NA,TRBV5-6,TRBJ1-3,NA,TGTGCCAGCAGCGGAAGGCACTCTGGAAACACCATATATTTT,CASSGRHSGNTIYF
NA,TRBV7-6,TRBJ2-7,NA,TGTGCCAGCAGCTTAAAAGCAGCCTCCTACGAGCAGTACTTC,CASSLKAASYEQYF
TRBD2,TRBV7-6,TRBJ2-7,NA,TGTGCCAGCAGTAGCGCGGGAGCCGAGCAGTACTTC,CASSSAGAEQYF
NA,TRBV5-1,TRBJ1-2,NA,TGCGCCAGCAGCTTGGAGGTGACAGCTAACTATGGCTACACCTTC,CASSLEVTANYGYTF
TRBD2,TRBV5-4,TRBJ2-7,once,TGTGCCAGCGGTCCCGGGACTAGCGCCCCATACGAGCAGTACTTC,CASGPGTSAPYEQYF
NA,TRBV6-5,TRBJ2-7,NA,TGTGCCAGCAGTTACGGGGGATTGGGGTCCTACGAGCAGTACTTC,CASSYGGLGSYEQYF